The source of this T cell receptor beta chain is a study of T-cell reconstitution after alpha-beta-depleted transplantation in children. Study-level results: At day 60, the high TCRbeta diversity found in some patients originated from recipient T cells and thymic progenitors that had survived. By one year post-transplant, T-cell counts and diversity largely arose from T cells that were newly produced. About two months after transplant, alpha-beta T cells reportedly came from several hundred expanded graft clones.

TCRbeta library construction was performed incorporating unique molecular identifiers. Each CDR3 protein is one row after TCRdb ran MiXCR on the PCR reads. The sample consists of some 15,000 distinct CDR3 sequences, around 5% of them appearing once. In its sample, this clonotype is medium-sized. Its antigen is not known. The sequence derives from a boy aged 5-17 years with acute lymphoblastic leukemia, due to receive a stem cell transplant. The starting material was PBMCs, obtained before TCRalphabeta/CD19-depleted stem cell transplant.

The CDR3 is CASSPKGLADYNEQFF. CDR3 coding DNA: TGTGCCAGCAGCCCGAAAGGGCTAGCGGATTACAATGAGCAGTTCTTC. This chain connects TRBV9 to TRBJ2-1; 7 nucleotides align to TRBD2. The CDR3 consists of 16 residues. Germline V gene sequence: CDR1 SGDLS, CDR2 YYNGEE. V was pared by 4 bases and J by 4 bases, with 11 bases of the junction left unmatched.